This T cell receptor (beta chain) derives from a study of T-cell reconstitution after alpha-beta-depleted transplantation in children. The TCRbeta library was prepared with unique molecular identifiers. TCRdb itself ran the PCR reads through MiXCR, one entry per CDR3 protein. Of hundreds of thousands of distinct CDR3 sequences listed, about 10% are singletons. This CDR3 is built from 15 residues. The germline gives CDR1 LNHNV, CDR2 YYDKDF (reference sequence). V was clipped by 5 bases and J by 4 bases; unmatched bases: 6. The sequence was obtained from a human donor who donated a stem cell graft to a child with acute myeloid leukemia. V gene TRBV15 combines with J gene TRBJ2-7; 12 positions match TRBD1. Here the sequenced sample was PBMCs from the stem cell graft donor, taken from the stem cell graft. The CDR3 nucleotides are TGTGCCACCAGCCCCGGGACAGGGGGCGTTTACGAGCAGTACTTC. It encodes CATSPGTGGVYEQYF.